These 5 T cell receptor beta chains originate from one sample sequenced in a study of blood T cell repertoires in COVID-19. Sequencing used immunoSEQ multiplex PCR; TCRdb keeps in-frame clones, though not all of them. Here the sample spans fewer than 400,000 clones, around 84% being singletons. The source material was peripheral blood. These receptors were taken from a human donor in a cohort sampled during active COVID-19.

This chain joins TRBV7-9 and TRBJ1-2; TRBD1 matches at 10 bases. Trimming cost V 5 bases and J 8 bases; bases outside gene matches: 8. The CDR3 is 14 amino acids. CDR1 and CDR2 (germline): SEHNR, FQNEAQ (reference sequence). CDR3 in DNA: TGTGCCAGCAGCAAGTCGGACAGGGGGATCGGCTACACCTTC. It encodes CASSKSDRGIGYTF.

This rearrangement joins TRBV5-4 to TRBJ1-1; no firm D call. Germline V gives CDR1 SGHNT, CDR2 YYREEE (reference sequence). The CDR3 has 15 residues. V lost 0 bases and J lost 4, with 13 bases in between. DNA for the CDR3: TGTGCCAGCAGCTTGGGACCCCCAGGTGGCACTGAAGCTTTCTTT. Its translation is CASSLGPPGGTEAFF.

The count of this clone is one. The gene calls are TRBV30 and TRBJ1-4; TRBD1 might be the D (5 bases). Germline V lookup: CDR1 GTSNPN, CDR2 SVGIG (reference sequence). CDR3 length equals 14 residues. V lost 2 bases and J lost 5, with 12 bases in between. The CDR3 DNA follows: TGTGCCTGGAGTTCCGGGGACTCGAATGAAAAACTGTTTTTT. It is translated as CAWSSGDSNEKLFF.

DNA for the CDR3: TGTGCCAGCAGTTACCCGGGGGAGCAGTTCTTC. It yields the protein CASSYPGEQFF. The rearrangement uses TRBV28 and TRBJ2-1; TRBD2 might be the D (5 bases). Germline assignment: CDR1 MDHEN and CDR2 SYDVKM. Trimming shortened V by 4 bases and J by 10 bases, and 8 bases separated the two germline ends. The CDR3 consists of 11 residues.

This clone was recorded only once. This chain connects TRBV19 to TRBJ2-2; D might be TRBD1 (6 bases). The CDR3 extends over 13 amino acids. V was pared by 8 bases and J by 7 bases, with 14 bases between. Germline assignment: CDR1 LNHDA and CDR2 SQIVND (reference sequence). In DNA form, the CDR3 reads TGTGCCAGTGAGTACAGGGACCACGGGGAGCTGTTTTTT. Protein sequence: CASEYRDHGELFF. The full variable domain, in which reference TRBV19 and TRBJ2-2 provide the parts outside the CDR3, is DGGITQSPKYLFRKEGQNVTLSCEQNLNHDAMYWYRQDPGQGLRLIYYSQIVNDFQKGDIAEGYSVSREKKESFPLTVTSAQKNPTAFYLCASEYRDHGELFFGEGSRLTVL.